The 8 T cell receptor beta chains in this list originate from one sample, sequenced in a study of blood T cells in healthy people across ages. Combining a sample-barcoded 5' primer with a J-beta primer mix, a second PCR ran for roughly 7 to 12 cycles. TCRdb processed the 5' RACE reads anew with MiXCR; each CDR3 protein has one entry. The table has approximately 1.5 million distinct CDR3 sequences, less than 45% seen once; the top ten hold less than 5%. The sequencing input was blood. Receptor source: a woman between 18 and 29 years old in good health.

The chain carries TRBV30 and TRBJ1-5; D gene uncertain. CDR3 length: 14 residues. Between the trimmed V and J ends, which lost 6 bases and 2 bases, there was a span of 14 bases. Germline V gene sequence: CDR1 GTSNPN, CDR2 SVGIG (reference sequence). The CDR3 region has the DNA TGTGCCTGCTCCCCGGGTAATCGCAATCAGCCCCAGCATTTT. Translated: CACSPGNRNQPQHF.

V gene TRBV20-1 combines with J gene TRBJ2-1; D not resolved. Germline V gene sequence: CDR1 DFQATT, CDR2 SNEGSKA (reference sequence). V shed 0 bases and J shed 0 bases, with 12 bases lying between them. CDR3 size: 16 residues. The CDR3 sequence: CSARDPIHSSYNEQFF. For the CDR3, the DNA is TGCAGTGCTAGAGATCCTATTCATAGCTCCTACAATGAGCAGTTCTTC.

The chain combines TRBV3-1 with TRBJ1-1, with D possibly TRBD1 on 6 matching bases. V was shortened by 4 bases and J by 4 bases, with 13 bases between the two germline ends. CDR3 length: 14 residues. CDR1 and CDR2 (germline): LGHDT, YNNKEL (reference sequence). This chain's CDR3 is CASSRDTRSTEAFF. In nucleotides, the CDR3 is TGTGCCAGCAGCCGGGACACCCGGAGCACTGAAGCTTTCTTT.

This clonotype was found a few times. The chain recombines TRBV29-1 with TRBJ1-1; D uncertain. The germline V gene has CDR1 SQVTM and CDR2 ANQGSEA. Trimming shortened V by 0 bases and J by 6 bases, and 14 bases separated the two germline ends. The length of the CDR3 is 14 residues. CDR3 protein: CSVEEGVGTSEAFF. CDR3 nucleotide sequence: TGCAGCGTTGAAGAGGGCGTGGGAACGTCTGAAGCTTTCTTT.

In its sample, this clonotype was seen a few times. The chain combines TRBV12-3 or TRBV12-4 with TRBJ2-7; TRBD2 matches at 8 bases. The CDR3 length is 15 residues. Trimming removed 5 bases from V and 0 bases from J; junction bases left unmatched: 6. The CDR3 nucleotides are TGTGCCAGCAGTCCCCCCGGGACTAGCTCCTACGAGCAGTACTTC. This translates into CASSPPGTSSYEQYF.

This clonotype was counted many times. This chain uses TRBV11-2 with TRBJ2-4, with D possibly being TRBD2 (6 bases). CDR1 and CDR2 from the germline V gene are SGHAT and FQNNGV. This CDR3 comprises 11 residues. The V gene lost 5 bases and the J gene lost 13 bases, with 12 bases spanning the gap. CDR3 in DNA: TGTGCCAGCAGCCAAACGGGGGAGCAGTACTTC. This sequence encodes CASSQTGEQYF.

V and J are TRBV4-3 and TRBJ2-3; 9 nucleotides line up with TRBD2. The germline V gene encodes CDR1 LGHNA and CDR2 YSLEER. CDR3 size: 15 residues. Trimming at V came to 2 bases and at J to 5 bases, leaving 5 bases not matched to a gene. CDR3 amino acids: CASSQQRGAGDTQYF. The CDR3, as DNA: TGCGCCAGCAGCCAACAGCGGGGGGCAGGAGATACGCAGTATTTT.

The CDR3 reads CASSGGFFYEQYF. The CDR3 DNA follows: TGTGCCAGCAGCGGGGGATTTTTCTACGAGCAGTACTTC. The chain couples TRBV7-8 to TRBJ2-7; tentatively, D is TRBD1 or TRBD2 (5 bases each). The germline V gene has CDR1 SGHVS and CDR2 FQNEAQ. This CDR3 is 13 amino acids long. V dropped 5 bases and J dropped 3 bases, with 11 bases sitting between them.